Each of the 27 T cell receptor beta chains below was sequenced from the same sample in a study of shared clonotypes between healthy human individuals. Repertoires were generated with immunoSEQ multiplex PCR, while TCRdb's copy carries only in-frame clones and drops some. The sample consists of 1.5 million to 2.5 million clones, around 96% of them appearing once. CD45RO-negative CD8 cells positively selected for CCR7 made up the naive population, which excluded terminally differentiated effector memory CD45RA+ cells. Sequencing used naive CD8+ T cells sorted from blood. The receptors come from a young man in good health.

The V and J genes are TRBV30 and TRBJ2-7, with 8 positions matching TRBD1. Trimming cost V 5 bases and J 7 bases; bases outside gene matches: 13. This CDR3 is 14 amino acids long. Germline assignment: CDR1 GTSNPN and CDR2 SVGIG (reference sequence). The CDR3 bases are TGTGCCTGGCGCCCAGGACAGGGTACTGGGGAGCAGTACTTC. Its protein is CAWRPGQGTGEQYF.

V is TRBV7-2 and J is TRBJ2-3, with 8 bases fitting TRBD2. This CDR3 spans 13 amino acids. Trimming took 5 bases from V and 8 from J; bases not matched to a gene: 6. Germline CDR1 is SGHTA and CDR2 is FQGNSA. The CDR3 loop is CASSPERESTQYF. The CDR3 nucleotides read TGTGCCAGCAGCCCCGAGCGGGAGTCTACGCAGTATTTT.

This clone was seen just once. The genes are TRBV7-9 and TRBJ2-1; D is possibly TRBD2 (5 bases). CDR3 length: 15 amino acids. V gave up 5 bases and J gave up 5 bases, with 16 bases separating them. Germline V gene lookup returns CDR1 SEHNR and CDR2 FQNEAQ (reference sequence). CDR3 DNA sequence: TGTGCCAGCAGCCCAGCGGAAGGGATCAACAATGAGCAGTTCTTC. Protein: CASSPAEGINNEQFF.

This clone was seen a few times. This sample also contains other DNA sequences that code for the same CDR3. This chain uses TRBV27 with TRBJ2-7; the D gene is possibly TRBD1 (6 bases). The CDR3 has 12 amino acids. With 2 bases removed from V and 5 bases from J, the gap between germline ends came to 7 bases. Germline lookup yields CDR1 MNHEY and CDR2 SMNVEV (reference sequence). CDR3 DNA: TGTGCCAGCAGTTTAACAGGGAACGAGCAGTACTTC. Its protein product is CASSLTGNEQYF.

The chain is built from TRBV27 and TRBJ2-5; D unclear. CDR1 and CDR2 from the germline V gene are MNHEY and SMNVEV (reference sequence). V lost 4 bases, J lost 2 bases, and 11 bases lay in between. The length of the CDR3 is 14 residues. The CDR3 is CASSSFPIQETQYF. The CDR3 DNA follows: TGTGCCAGCAGTTCTTTCCCGATACAAGAGACCCAGTACTTC.

The genes are TRBV11-2 and TRBJ2-7, with TRBD1 matching over 7 bases. J was trimmed by 1 base and V by 4 bases; bases with no gene match: 1. This CDR3 contains 13 residues. Germline lookup yields CDR1 SGHAT and CDR2 FQNNGV. The CDR3 bases are TGTGCCAGCAGCTGGGGACAGTCCTACGAGCAGTACTTC. It encodes CASSWGQSYEQYF.

The genes are TRBV6-1 and TRBJ1-5; D gene unclear. This CDR3 region has 16 residues. The germline V and J ends were trimmed by 4 bases and 5 bases, with 18 bases remaining between them. Germline CDR1 reads MNHNS; CDR2 reads SASEGT. CDR3 sequence: CASSGKWQALDQPQHF. The CDR3 nucleotides read TGTGCCAGCAGTGGTAAGTGGCAGGCTCTGGATCAGCCCCAGCATTTT.

This clone has only one observation. The V and J genes are TRBV7-9 and TRBJ2-1, with D possibly TRBD2 on 6 matching bases. This CDR3 region has 12 residues. Trimming stripped 1 base from V and 9 bases from J, with 7 bases between. CDR1 and CDR2 from the germline V gene are SEHNR and FQNEAQ (reference sequence). In DNA form, the CDR3 reads TGTGCCAGCAGCTTAGACGGGGGTGAGCAGTTCTTC. This gives the protein CASSLDGGEQFF.

With regard to this clone: The sample carries other DNA sequences with the same CDR3. The gene calls are TRBV9 and TRBJ2-3; 7 nucleotides line up with TRBD2. V gave up 3 bases and J gave up 2 bases; unmatched junction bases: 3. The CDR3 has 14 amino acids. Looked up from germline, CDR1 is SGDLS and CDR2 is YYNGEE. The CDR3 loop is CASSASGLTDTQYF. In DNA, the CDR3 is TGTGCCAGCAGCGCTAGCGGACTCACAGATACGCAGTATTTT.

This sequence joins TRBV30 and TRBJ1-5; no clear D. The germline V gene has CDR1 GTSNPN and CDR2 SVGIG (reference sequence). Trimming shortened V by 0 bases and J by 4 bases, and 22 bases separated the two germline ends. This CDR3 contains 18 residues. CDR3 loop: CAWSVRAAGDVRNQPQHF. The DNA of the CDR3 is TGTGCCTGGAGTGTACGCGCTGCAGGCGATGTTCGGAATCAGCCCCAGCATTTT.

About this clone itself: Different DNA sequences within this sample yield the same CDR3. This chain uses TRBV4-3 with TRBJ2-5; TRBD2 matches 11 bases. Germline-derived CDR1 and CDR2 are LGHNA and YSLEER. V dropped 3 bases and J dropped 2; count of bases not matched to a gene: 2. This CDR3 region has 15 residues. CDR3 region: CASSQGTSGQETQYF. CDR3 nucleotides: TGCGCCAGCAGCCAGGGGACTAGCGGTCAAGAGACCCAGTACTTC.

The CDR3 sequence: CASSQVLDEPMNTEAFF. CDR3 coding DNA: TGCGCCAGCAGCCAAGTCTTGGACGAGCCCATGAACACTGAAGCTTTCTTT. The gene calls are TRBV4-3 and TRBJ1-1; D gene unclear. Per germline, CDR1 LGHNA and CDR2 YSLEER. The CDR3 totals 17 residues. The ends were cut back, 1 base at V and 0 bases at J, with 15 bases in the middle.

This clone appeared a single time. The chain has TRBV11-2 and TRBJ1-2; 7 nucleotides agree with TRBD1. The CDR3 totals 15 residues. V lost 4 bases and J lost 2; bases outside the gene matches: 7. Germline values: CDR1 SGHAT, CDR2 FQNNGV. This CDR3 reads CASSSAGQPNYGYTF. The DNA for the CDR3 is TGTGCCAGCAGCTCAGCGGGACAGCCGAACTATGGCTACACCTTC.

V and J are TRBV5-1 and TRBJ1-1; D is ambiguous. Trimming pared 0 bases from V and 3 bases from J, leaving 12 bases between. CDR3 length: 15 residues. Germline CDR1 and CDR2: SGHRS and YFSETQ. CDR3 sequence reads: CASSLEALGDTEAFF. The CDR3 nucleotides read TGCGCCAGCAGCTTGGAGGCGCTCGGGGACACTGAAGCTTTCTTT.

The gene calls are TRBV5-6 and TRBJ2-2, with 7 bases identical to TRBD1. CDR1 and CDR2 from the germline V gene are SGHDT and YYEEEE. The CDR3 has 17 residues. The junction had 11 bases not matched to a gene; V was cut back by 2 bases and J by 4 bases. CDR3: CASSFSYRGSGTGELFF. CDR3 bases: TGTGCCAGCAGCTTTAGCTACAGGGGTTCGGGCACCGGGGAGCTGTTTTTT.

About this clone: The sample has other DNA sequences that encode this CDR3 too. J is TRBJ2-3 and V is TRBV11-2, with 7 bases lining up with TRBD2. The V gene's germline CDR1 is SGHAT and CDR2 FQNNGV. The CDR3 is made up of 15 amino acids. Trimming took 5 bases from V and 3 from J; bases not matched to a gene: 8. This CDR3 reads CASSPGTGGTDTQYF. DNA for the CDR3: TGTGCCAGCAGCCCCGGGACGGGGGGTACAGATACGCAGTATTTT. The variable domain in full, completed from reference TRBV11-2 and TRBJ2-3, reads EAGVAQSPRYKIIEKRQSVAFWCNPISGHATLYWYQQILGQGPKLLIQFQNNGVVDDSQLPKDRFSAERLKGVDSTLKIQPAKLEDSAVYLCASSPGTGGTDTQYFGPGTRLTVL.

This sequence joins TRBV18 and TRBJ2-7; 10 bases line up with TRBD2. V was clipped by 2 bases and J by 4 bases; unmatched bases: 8. The germline V gene encodes CDR1 KGHSH and CDR2 LQKENI. The CDR3 loop spans 16 amino acids. For the CDR3, the DNA is TGTGCCAGCTCACCAAGGGCTAGCGGGAGTCTTTACGAGCAGTACTTC. It translates to CASSPRASGSLYEQYF.

The CDR3 coding sequence is TGCGCCAGCAGCCAAGATAACGGCTTGAACACTGAAGCTTTCTTT. The encoded protein is CASSQDNGLNTEAFF. The chain employs TRBV4-1 and TRBJ1-1; no clear D. CDR1 and CDR2 from the germline V gene are MGHRA and YSYEKL. The CDR3 extends over 15 amino acids. V gave up 0 bases and J gave up 0 bases, with 8 bases separating them.

This clone was detected ten times or more. The rearrangement uses TRBV4-1 and TRBJ1-5; weak D call: TRBD1 (6 bases). The CDR3 extends over 16 amino acids. V was shortened by 1 base and J by 0 bases, with 10 bases between the two germline ends. The germline CDR1 and CDR2 sequences are MGHRA and YSYEKL. The CDR3 sequence: CASSQGGRNSNQPQHF. The CDR3 DNA is TGCGCCAGCAGCCAAGGGGGGCGCAATAGCAATCAGCCCCAGCATTTT.

The CDR3 bases are TGTGCCAGCAGCGGGACCGGGACTGATTCCTACGAGCAGTACTTC. As protein: CASSGTGTDSYEQYF. The rearrangement joins TRBV5-6 to TRBJ2-7; perhaps TRBD2 as D (6 bases). Germline CDR1 SGHDT, CDR2 YYEEEE. The V gene lost 4 bases and the J gene lost 1 base, with 15 bases spanning the gap. The CDR3 has 15 residues.

This clone was detected only once. This sequence joins TRBV9 and TRBJ1-1, with 7 bases fitting TRBD1. The CDR3 contains 14 residues. V shed 3 bases and J 5 bases; nucleotides not matched to a gene: 7. Germline assignment: CDR1 SGDLS and CDR2 YYNGEE. CDR3 residues: CASSDPNRGTEAFF. The DNA for the CDR3 is TGTGCCAGCAGCGACCCGAACAGGGGAACTGAAGCTTTCTTT.

The chain uses TRBV6-5 and TRBJ2-7, with 9 bases identical to TRBD1. In germline, CDR1 is MNHEY, CDR2 SVGAGI. The ends lost 2 bases at V and 2 bases at J; junction bases unmatched: 4. This CDR3 comprises 15 residues. The CDR3 sequence is CASSYADRGTYEQYF. CDR3 nucleotide sequence: TGTGCCAGCAGTTACGCCGACAGGGGGACCTACGAGCAGTACTTC.

The rearrangement uses TRBV6-1 and TRBJ1-1, with D uncertain. This CDR3 has 13 residues. CDR1 and CDR2 from the germline V gene are MNHNS and SASEGT. V lost 3 bases and J lost 4, with 9 bases in between. CDR3: CASSENAGTEAFF. CDR3 coding DNA: TGTGCCAGCAGTGAGAATGCCGGCACTGAAGCTTTCTTT.

The chain combines TRBV6-6 with TRBJ1-3; TRBD1 is a possible D gene (5 bases). The V end lost 8 bases, the J end lost 0 bases, and 8 bases lay between the germline ends. Germline loops: CDR1 MNHNY, CDR2 SVGAGI (reference sequence). The CDR3 is 13 residues long. Written as DNA, the CDR3 is TGTGCCAGCCCAGACAGCTCTGGAAACACCATATATTTT. Translated, it gives CASPDSSGNTIYF.

V gene TRBV5-1 combines with J gene TRBJ1-1, with 7 bases fitting TRBD1. There are 14 residues in the CDR3. The V and J ends lost 1 base and 6 bases, in that order; junction bases with no gene match: 6. The germline V gene encodes CDR1 SGHRS and CDR2 YFSETQ. CDR3 loop: CASSLRQGFAEAFF. DNA for the CDR3: TGCGCCAGCAGCTTGAGACAGGGATTCGCTGAAGCTTTCTTT. Variable domain in full (rest from reference TRBV5-1 and TRBJ1-1): KAGVTQTPRYLIKTRGQQVTLSCSPISGHRSVSWYQQTPGQGLQFLFEYFSETQRNKGNFPGRFSGRQFSNSRSEMNVSTLELGDSALYLCASSLRQGFAEAFFGQGTRLTVV.

The chain couples TRBV7-2 to TRBJ2-1; D is possibly TRBD1 or TRBD2 (6 bases each). V was clipped by 1 base and J by 4 bases, with 17 bases between them. The CDR3 is made up of 17 amino acids. Germline assignment: CDR1 SGHTA and CDR2 FQGNSA. CDR3 amino acids: CASSLEEGVAVYNEQFF. Written as DNA, the CDR3 is TGTGCCAGCAGCTTAGAAGAGGGGGTAGCGGTTTACAATGAGCAGTTCTTC.

This chain links TRBV27 with TRBJ1-6; D might be TRBD1 (6 bases). The V end lost 5 bases, the J end lost 9 bases, and 20 bases lay between the germline ends. From germline, CDR1 is MNHEY and CDR2 SMNVEV (reference sequence). The CDR3 consists of 16 residues. The CDR3 DNA follows: TGTGCCAGCAGTGCCCATTCAGGGGCAGACATTTCACCCCTCCACTTT. It codes for CASSAHSGADISPLHF.